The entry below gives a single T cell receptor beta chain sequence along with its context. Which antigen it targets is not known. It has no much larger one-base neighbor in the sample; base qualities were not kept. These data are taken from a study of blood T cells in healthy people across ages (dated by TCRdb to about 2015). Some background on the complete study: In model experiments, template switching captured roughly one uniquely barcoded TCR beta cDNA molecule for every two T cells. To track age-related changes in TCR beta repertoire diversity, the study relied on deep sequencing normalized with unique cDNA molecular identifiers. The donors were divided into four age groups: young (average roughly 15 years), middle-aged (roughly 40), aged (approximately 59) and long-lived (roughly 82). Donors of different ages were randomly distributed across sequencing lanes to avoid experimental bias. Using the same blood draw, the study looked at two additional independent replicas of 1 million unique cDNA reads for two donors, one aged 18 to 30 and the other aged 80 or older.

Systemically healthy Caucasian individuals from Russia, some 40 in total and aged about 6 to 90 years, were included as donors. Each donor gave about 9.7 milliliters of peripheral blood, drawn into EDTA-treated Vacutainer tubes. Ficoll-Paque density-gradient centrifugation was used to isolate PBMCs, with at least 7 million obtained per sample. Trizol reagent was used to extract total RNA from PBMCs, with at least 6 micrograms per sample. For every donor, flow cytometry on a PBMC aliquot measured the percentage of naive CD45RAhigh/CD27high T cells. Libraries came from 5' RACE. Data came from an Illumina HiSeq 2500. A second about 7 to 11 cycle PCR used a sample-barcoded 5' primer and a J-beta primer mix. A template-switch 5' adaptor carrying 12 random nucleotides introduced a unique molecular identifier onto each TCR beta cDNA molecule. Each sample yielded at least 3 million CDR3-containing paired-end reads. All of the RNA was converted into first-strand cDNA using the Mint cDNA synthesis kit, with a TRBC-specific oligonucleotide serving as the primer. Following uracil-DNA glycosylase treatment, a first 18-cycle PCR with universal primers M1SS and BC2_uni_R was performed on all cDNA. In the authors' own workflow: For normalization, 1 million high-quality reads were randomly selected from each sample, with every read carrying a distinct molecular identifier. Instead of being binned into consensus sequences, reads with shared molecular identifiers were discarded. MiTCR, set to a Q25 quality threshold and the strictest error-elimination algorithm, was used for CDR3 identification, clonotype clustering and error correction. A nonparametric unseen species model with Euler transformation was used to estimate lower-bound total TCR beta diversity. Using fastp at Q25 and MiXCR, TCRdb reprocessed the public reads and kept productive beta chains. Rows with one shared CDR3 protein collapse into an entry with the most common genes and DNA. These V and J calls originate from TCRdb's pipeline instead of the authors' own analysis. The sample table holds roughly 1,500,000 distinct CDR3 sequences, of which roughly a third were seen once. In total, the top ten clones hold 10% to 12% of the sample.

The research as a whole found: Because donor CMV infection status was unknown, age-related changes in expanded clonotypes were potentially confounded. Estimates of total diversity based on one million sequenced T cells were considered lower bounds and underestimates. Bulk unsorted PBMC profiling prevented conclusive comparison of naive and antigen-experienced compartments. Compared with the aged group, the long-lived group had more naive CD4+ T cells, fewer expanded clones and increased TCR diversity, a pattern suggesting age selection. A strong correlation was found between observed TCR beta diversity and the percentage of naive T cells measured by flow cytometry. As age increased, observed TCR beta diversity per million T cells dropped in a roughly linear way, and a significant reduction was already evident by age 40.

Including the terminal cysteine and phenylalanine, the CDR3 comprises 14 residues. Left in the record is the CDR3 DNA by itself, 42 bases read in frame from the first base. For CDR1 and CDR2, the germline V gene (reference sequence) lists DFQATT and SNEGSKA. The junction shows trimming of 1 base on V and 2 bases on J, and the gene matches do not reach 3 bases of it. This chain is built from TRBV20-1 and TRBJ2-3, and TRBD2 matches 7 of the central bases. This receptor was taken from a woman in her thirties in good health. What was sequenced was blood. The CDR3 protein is CSARASGVTDTQYF. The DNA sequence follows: TGCAGTGCTAGAGCCAGCGGGGTCACAGATACGCAGTATTTT.